The clone carrying this T cell receptor beta chain was counted once. The antigen remains undetermined. The source of the sample is a study of T cells in localized non-small cell lung cancer. TCRdb's table, derived via immunoSEQ multiplex PCR, lists solely in-frame clones and lacks some. The sample yields tens of thousands of clones, 88% seen once. The CDR3 is 16 amino acids. From germline, CDR1 is SGHRS and CDR2 YFSETQ. Trimming took 5 bases from V and 2 from J, leaving 16 bases between them. Findings of the study overall: A raised T cell density in blood coincided with lengthier overall survival. Uninvolved adjacent lung showed the highest T cell clonality, exceeding tumor.

The clonotype comes from a man aged 40 to 70 with stage II lung adenocarcinoma. The sample in question was PBMCs, obtained before any cancer treatment. The chain has TRBV5-1 and TRBJ1-4; weak D call: TRBD1 (6 bases). CDR3 sequence reads: CASRAGQTPTNEKLFF. CDR3 DNA sequence: TGCGCCAGCAGAGCCGGACAGACTCCGACTAATGAAAAACTGTTTTTT.